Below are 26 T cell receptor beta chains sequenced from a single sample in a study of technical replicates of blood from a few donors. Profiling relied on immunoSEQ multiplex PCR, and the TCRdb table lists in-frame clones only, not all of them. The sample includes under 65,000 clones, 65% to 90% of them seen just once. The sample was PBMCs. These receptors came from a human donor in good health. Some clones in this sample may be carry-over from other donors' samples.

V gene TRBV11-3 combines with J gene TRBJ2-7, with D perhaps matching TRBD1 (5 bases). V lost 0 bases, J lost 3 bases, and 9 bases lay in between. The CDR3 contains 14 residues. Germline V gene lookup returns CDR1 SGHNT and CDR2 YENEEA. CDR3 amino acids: CASSLDRGVYEQYF. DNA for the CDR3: TGTGCCAGCAGCTTAGATAGGGGCGTCTACGAGCAGTACTTC. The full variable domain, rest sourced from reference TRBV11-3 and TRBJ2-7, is EAGVVQSPRYKIIEKKQPVAFWCNPISGHNTLYWYLQNLGQGPELLIRYENEEAVDDSQLPKDRFSAERLKGVDSTLKIQPAELGDSAVYLCASSLDRGVYEQYFGPGTRLTVT.

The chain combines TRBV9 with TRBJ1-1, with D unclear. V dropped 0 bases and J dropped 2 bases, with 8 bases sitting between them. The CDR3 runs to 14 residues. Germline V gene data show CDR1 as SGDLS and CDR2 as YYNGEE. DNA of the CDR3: TGTGCCAGCAGCGTAGCCTTGGCCAACACTGAAGCTTTCTTT. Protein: CASSVALANTEAFF.

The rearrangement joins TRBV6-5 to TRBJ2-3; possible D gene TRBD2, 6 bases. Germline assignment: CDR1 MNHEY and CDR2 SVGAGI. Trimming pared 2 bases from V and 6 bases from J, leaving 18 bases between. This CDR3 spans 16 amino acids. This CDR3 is CASSYRPSAVLDTQYF. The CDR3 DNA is TGTGCCAGCAGTTACAGACCTAGCGCCGTCCTGGATACGCAGTATTTT.

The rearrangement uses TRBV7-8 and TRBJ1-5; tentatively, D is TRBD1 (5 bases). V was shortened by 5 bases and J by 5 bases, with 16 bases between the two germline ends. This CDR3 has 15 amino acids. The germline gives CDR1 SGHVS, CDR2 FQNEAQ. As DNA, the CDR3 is TGTGCCAGCAGCGGGGCCGGCGGGAGGGATCAGCCCCAGCATTTT. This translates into CASSGAGGRDQPQHF.

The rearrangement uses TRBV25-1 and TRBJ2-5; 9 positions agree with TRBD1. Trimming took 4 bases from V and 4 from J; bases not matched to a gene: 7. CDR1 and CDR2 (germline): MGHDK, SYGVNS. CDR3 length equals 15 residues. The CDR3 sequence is CASSATDRGRETQYF. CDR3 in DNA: TGTGCCAGCAGTGCAACGGACAGGGGCCGAGAGACCCAGTACTTC. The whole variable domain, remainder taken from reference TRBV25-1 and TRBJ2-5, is EADIYQTPRYLVIGTGKKITLECSQTMGHDKMYWYQQDPGMELHLIHYSYGVNSTEKGDLSSESTVSRIRTEHFPLTLESARPSHTSQYLCASSATDRGRETQYFGPGTRLLVL.

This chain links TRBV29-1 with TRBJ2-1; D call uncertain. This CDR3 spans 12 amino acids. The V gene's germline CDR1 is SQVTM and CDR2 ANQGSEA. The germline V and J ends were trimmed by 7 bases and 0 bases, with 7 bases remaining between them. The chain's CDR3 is CSASGSYNEQFF. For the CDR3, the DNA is TGCAGCGCCTCGGGCTCCTACAATGAGCAGTTCTTC.

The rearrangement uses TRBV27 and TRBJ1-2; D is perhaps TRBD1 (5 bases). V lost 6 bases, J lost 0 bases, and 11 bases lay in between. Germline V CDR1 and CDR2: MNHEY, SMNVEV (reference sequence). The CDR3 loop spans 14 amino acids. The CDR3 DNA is TGTGCCAGCAGCGGGACTTCAGCTAACTATGGCTACACCTTC. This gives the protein CASSGTSANYGYTF.

The CDR3 region is CASSLLSGLWQGATGNTIYF. The CDR3 bases are TGTGCCAGCAGCTTACTCTCTGGTCTCTGGCAGGGGGCGACTGGAAACACCATATATTTT. The chain links TRBV13 to TRBJ1-3; TRBD1 matches 8 bases. This CDR3 is 20 amino acids long. J gave up 2 bases and V 2 bases, and 17 bases lay outside the gene matches. The germline V gene encodes CDR1 PRHDT and CDR2 FYEKMQ (reference sequence).

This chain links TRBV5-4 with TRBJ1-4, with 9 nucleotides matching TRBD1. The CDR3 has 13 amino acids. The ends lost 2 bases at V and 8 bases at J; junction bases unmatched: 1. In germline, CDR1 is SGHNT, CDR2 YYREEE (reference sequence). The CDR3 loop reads CASSFGTGEKLFF. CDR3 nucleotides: TGTGCCAGCAGCTTCGGGACAGGGGAAAAACTGTTTTTT.

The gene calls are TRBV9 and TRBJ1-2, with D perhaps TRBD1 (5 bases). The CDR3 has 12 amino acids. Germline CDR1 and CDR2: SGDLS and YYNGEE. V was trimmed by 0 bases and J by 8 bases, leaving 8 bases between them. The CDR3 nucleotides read TGTGCCAGCAGCGTAGTGGGGGGAGGCTACACCTTC. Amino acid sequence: CASSVVGGGYTF.

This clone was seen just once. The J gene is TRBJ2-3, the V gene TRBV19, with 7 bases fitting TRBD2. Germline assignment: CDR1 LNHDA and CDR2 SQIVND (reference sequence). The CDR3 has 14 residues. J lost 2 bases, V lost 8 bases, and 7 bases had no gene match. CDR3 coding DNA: TGTGCCAGTGCCGGGGGGAGGGTCACAGATACGCAGTATTTT. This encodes CASAGGRVTDTQYF.

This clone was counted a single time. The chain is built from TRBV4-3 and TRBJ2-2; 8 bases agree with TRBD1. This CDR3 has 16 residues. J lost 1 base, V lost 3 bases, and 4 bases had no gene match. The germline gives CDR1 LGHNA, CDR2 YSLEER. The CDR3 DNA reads TGCGCCAGCAGCCAGACACAGGGGGAGAACACCGGGGAGCTGTTTTTT. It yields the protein CASSQTQGENTGELFF.

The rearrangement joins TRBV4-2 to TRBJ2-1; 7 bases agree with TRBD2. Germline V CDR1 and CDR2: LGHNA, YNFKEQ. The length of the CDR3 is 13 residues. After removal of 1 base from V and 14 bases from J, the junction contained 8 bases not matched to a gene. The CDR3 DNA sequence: TGTGCCAGCAGCCAAGGGGGGGAGGGGAATGAGTTCTTC. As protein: CASSQGGEGNEFF.

The DNA for the CDR3 is TGTGCCAGCAGCTTGGGGGCCGCCTACGAGCAGTACTTC. It codes for CASSLGAAYEQYF. The rearrangement links TRBV5-6 to TRBJ2-7; D ambiguous. The CDR3 sequence is 13 residues long. With 0 bases removed from V and 2 bases from J, the gap between germline ends came to 6 bases. Germline assignment: CDR1 SGHDT and CDR2 YYEEEE.

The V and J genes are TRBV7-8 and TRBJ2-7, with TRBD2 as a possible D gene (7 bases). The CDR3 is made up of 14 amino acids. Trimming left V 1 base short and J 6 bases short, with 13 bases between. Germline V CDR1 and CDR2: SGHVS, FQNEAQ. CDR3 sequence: CASSLDVGGPEQYF. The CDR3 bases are TGTGCCAGCAGCTTAGATGTCGGGGGGCCCGAGCAGTACTTC.

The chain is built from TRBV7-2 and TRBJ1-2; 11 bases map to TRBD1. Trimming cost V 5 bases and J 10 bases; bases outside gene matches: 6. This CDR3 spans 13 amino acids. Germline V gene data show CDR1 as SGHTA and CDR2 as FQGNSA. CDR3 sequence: CASSIGTGGPYTF. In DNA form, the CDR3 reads TGTGCCAGCAGCATCGGGACAGGGGGTCCCTACACCTTC.

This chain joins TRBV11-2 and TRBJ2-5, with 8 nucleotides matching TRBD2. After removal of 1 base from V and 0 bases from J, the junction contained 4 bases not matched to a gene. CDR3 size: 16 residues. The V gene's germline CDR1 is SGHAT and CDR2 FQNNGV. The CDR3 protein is CASSLGLAGYQETQYF. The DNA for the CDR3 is TGTGCCAGCAGCTTAGGGTTAGCGGGGTACCAAGAGACCCAGTACTTC.

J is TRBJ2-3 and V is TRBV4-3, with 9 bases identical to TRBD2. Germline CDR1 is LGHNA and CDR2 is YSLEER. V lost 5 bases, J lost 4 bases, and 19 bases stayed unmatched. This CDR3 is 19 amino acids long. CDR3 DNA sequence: TGCGCCAGCAGCTCGGGACCCACTGGAGCGGGGGGTGGCGCAGATACGCAGTATTTT. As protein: CASSSGPTGAGGGADTQYF.

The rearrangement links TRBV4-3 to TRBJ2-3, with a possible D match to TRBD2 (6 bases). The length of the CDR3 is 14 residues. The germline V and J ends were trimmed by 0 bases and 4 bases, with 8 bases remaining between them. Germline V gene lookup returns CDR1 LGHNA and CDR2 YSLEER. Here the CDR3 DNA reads TGCGCCAGCAGCCAAGATACTAGCCCAGATACGCAGTATTTT. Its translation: CASSQDTSPDTQYF.

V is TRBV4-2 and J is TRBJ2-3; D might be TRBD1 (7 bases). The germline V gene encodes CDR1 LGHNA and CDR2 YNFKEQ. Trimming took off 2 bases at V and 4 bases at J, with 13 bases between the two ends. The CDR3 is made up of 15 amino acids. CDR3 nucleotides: TGTGCCAGCAGCCAACTACAGGGGAGGTCAGATACGCAGTATTTT. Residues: CASSQLQGRSDTQYF.

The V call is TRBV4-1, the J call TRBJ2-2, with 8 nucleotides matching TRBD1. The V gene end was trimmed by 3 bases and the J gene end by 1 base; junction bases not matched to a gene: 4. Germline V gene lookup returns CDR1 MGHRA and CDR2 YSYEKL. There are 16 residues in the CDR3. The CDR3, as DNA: TGCGCCAGCAGCCAGACGGACAGGGAGAACACCGGGGAGCTGTTTTTT. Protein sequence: CASSQTDRENTGELFF.

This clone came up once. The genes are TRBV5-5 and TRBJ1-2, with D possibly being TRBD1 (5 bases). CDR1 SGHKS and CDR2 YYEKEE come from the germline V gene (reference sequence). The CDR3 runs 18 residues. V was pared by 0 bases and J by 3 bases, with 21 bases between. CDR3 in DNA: TGTGCCAGCAGCTTGGGGCCTACCTCTGGCAGGGAGGACTATGGCTACACCTTC. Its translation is CASSLGPTSGREDYGYTF.

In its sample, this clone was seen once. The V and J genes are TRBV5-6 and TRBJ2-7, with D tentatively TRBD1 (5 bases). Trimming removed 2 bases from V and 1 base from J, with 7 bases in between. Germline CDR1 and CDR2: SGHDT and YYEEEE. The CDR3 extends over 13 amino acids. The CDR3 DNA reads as TGTGCCAGCAGCTTCCAGGGATCCTACGAGCAGTACTTC. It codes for CASSFQGSYEQYF.

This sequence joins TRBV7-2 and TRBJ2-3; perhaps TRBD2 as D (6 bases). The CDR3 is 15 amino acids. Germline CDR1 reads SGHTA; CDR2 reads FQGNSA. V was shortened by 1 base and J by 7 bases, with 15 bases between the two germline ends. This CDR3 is CASSLGSGGRNTQYF. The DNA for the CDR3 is TGTGCCAGCAGCTTAGGGTCCGGGGGTCGGAATACGCAGTATTTT.

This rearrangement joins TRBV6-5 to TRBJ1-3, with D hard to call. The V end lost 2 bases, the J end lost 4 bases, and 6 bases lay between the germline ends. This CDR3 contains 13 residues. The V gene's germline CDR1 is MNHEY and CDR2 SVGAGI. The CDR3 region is CASSYELGNTIYF. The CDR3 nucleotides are TGTGCCAGCAGTTACGAGTTAGGAAACACCATATATTTT.

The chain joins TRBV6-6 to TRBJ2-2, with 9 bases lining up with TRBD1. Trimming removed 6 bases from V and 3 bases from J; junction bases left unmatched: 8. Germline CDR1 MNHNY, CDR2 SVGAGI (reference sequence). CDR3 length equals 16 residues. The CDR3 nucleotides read TGTGCCAGCAGAAGCGAAGACAGGGGGGACACCGGGGAGCTGTTTTTT. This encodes CASRSEDRGDTGELFF.